This T cell receptor beta chain was recovered during a study of blood T cell repertoires in COVID-19. On the study more broadly: From the United States, Italy and Spain came samples of acute and convalescent COVID-19. Sources were T cells, B-cell-depleted T cells, or PBMCs; the material itself was cDNA or gDNA.

CDR3 length: 13 amino acids. Between the trimmed V and J ends, which lost 6 bases and 5 bases, there was a span of 13 bases. The V gene's germline CDR1 is MNHEY and CDR2 SVGAGI. The protocol was immunoSEQ multiplex PCR, while the TCRdb copy is restricted to in-frame clones and leaves out a portion. The table lists approximately 250,000 clones, around four fifths of them singletons. V gene TRBV6-5 combines with J gene TRBJ1-1; unclear D gene. Material: peripheral blood. The source is a man aged 55 to 70 with acute or convalescent COVID-19. The CDR3 DNA reads as TGTGCCAGCAGGCCGATCGGAGGGACTGAAGCTTTCTTT. Amino acid sequence: CASRPIGGTEAFF.